This TCR beta chain was identified in a study of OX40 agonist ivuxolimab in advanced cancers. Study context: Patients received ivuxolimab, an agonistic anti-OX40 (CD134) antibody. Patients assigned to dose escalation were diagnosed with hepatocellular carcinoma, melanoma, renal cell or head and neck cancer. Study results and limitations: Antigen specificity was not determined for the expanded peripheral T cells.

This clone was recorded only once. The antigen is unknown. The germline V gene encodes CDR1 SGHNT and CDR2 YYREEE (reference sequence). The CDR3 extends over 17 amino acids. Trimming took 2 bases from V and 1 from J, leaving 15 bases between them. TCRdb's copy holds only in-frame clones and misses some; the assay was immunoSEQ multiplex PCR. The sample includes some 50,000 clones, approximately 79% of them seen just once. The timepoints at which blood was sampled were baseline, cycle 4 day 1, and cycle 7 day 1. The sequence came from an adult with an advanced solid tumor such as melanoma, head and neck, liver or kidney cancer. Here the sequenced sample was CD4+ or CD8+ T cells sorted from blood, taken in a trial of the OX40 agonist ivuxolimab. The chain employs TRBV5-4 and TRBJ2-2; D perhaps matches TRBD2 (5 bases). CDR3 bases: TGTGCCAGCAGCTTTGGATTTGGACGGGAGAACACCGGGGAGCTGTTTTTT. It encodes CASSFGFGRENTGELFF.